Below, 30 T cell receptor beta chains from the same sample are listed, as sequenced in a study of cytotoxic CD8 clonotypes in ibrutinib-treated CLL. This table comes from immunoSEQ multiplex PCR, and its TCRdb copy is limited to in-frame clones, with some not included. The sample has approximately 90,000 clones, around 77% seen once; the top ten hold around 24%. The sequencing here drew on PBMCs, taken after 24 months of ibrutinib treatment. The origin of the receptors is a human donor with chronic lymphocytic leukemia.

This clone occurred once. The V call is TRBV27, the J call TRBJ2-3, with D unresolved. Germline CDR1 and CDR2: MNHEY and SMNVEV (reference sequence). V lost 8 bases and J lost 2, with 11 bases in between. This CDR3 is built from 13 residues. The CDR3 region has the DNA TGTGCCAGCCGCCTGCCGCCCACAGATACGCAGTATTTT. The encoded protein is CASRLPPTDTQYF.

This sequence joins TRBV13 and TRBJ2-7; the match to TRBD2 covers 8 bases. CDR1 is PRHDT and CDR2 is FYEKMQ in the germline V gene (reference sequence). With V trimmed by 4 bases and J by 2 bases, 7 bases remained unmatched. The CDR3 covers 15 residues. The CDR3 DNA sequence: TGTGCCAGCAGCTCCCGGGAGGGACGCGCCTACGAGCAGTACTTC. Translating it yields CASSSREGRAYEQYF. Based on the CDR3 plus reference TRBV13 and TRBJ2-7, the full variable domain is AAGVIQSPRHLIKEKRETATLKCYPIPRHDTVYWYQQGPGQDPQFLISFYEKMQSDKGSIPDRFSAQQFSDYHSELNMSSLELGDSALYFCASSSREGRAYEQYFGPGTRLTVT.

CDR3 loop: CASSGDSGSYTF. CDR3 in DNA: TGTGCCAGCAGTGGGGACAGCGGATCCTACACCTTC. The V and J genes are TRBV2 and TRBJ1-2; 7 nucleotides agree with TRBD1. CDR3 length equals 12 residues. J was trimmed by 10 bases and V by 4 bases; bases with no gene match: 6. Per the germline V gene, CDR1 is SNHLY and CDR2 is FYNNEI. Drawing the rest from reference TRBV2 and TRBJ1-2, the complete variable domain is EPEVTQTPSHQVTQMGQEVILRCVPISNHLYFYWYRQILGQKVEFLVSFYNNEISEKSEIFDDQFSVERPDGSNFTLKIRSTKLEDSAMYFCASSGDSGSYTFGSGTRLTVV.

V is TRBV10-2 and J is TRBJ2-1, with TRBD2 matching over 7 bases. There are 14 residues in the CDR3. V was pared by 7 bases and J by 10 bases, with 13 bases of the junction left unmatched. Germline V CDR1 and CDR2: WSHSY, SAAADI. CDR3 protein: CASIGGRAVGEQFF. CDR3 nucleotide sequence: TGCGCCAGCATAGGTGGGAGGGCCGTGGGGGAGCAGTTCTTC.

In its sample, this clone was seen many times. This chain connects TRBV6-1 to TRBJ1-5, with 9 nucleotides matching TRBD1. The ends lost 6 bases at V and 3 bases at J; junction bases unmatched: 3. CDR3 length: 14 amino acids. In germline, CDR1 is MNHNS, CDR2 SASEGT. CDR3 residues: CASSGTGINQPQHF. The CDR3 DNA follows: TGTGCCAGCAGCGGGACAGGGATCAATCAGCCCCAGCATTTT.

This sequence joins TRBV5-1 and TRBJ2-7; unclear D gene. This CDR3 spans 14 amino acids. Germline loops: CDR1 SGHRS, CDR2 YFSETQ. Trimming removed 4 bases at V and 0 bases at J, with 11 bases between. The CDR3 here is CASSGELGSYEQYF. In nucleotides, the CDR3 is TGCGCCAGCAGCGGTGAACTGGGCTCCTACGAGCAGTACTTC.

This clone is a singleton in its sample. Given a much more abundant clone one base away, this may be a read error. V and J are TRBV18 and TRBJ1-5; 7 bases match TRBD1. The CDR3 has 14 residues. Germline loops: CDR1 KGHSH, CDR2 LQKENI. V lost 2 bases, J lost 2 bases, and 0 bases stayed unmatched. CDR3 protein: CASSPGTGNQPQHF. The CDR3 DNA sequence: TGTGCCAGCTCACCAGGGACAGGCAATCAGCCCCAGCATTTT. Filled out from reference TRBV18 and TRBJ1-5, the complete variable domain reads NAGVMQNPRHLVRRRGQEARLRCSPMKGHSHVYWYRQLPEEGLKFMVYLQKENIIDESGMPKERFSAEFPKEGPSILRIQQVVRGDSAAYFCASSPGTGNQPQHFGDGTRLSIL.

V and J are TRBV5-5 and TRBJ1-5; D call uncertain. The CDR3 runs 15 residues. The germline gives CDR1 SGHKS, CDR2 YYEKEE (reference sequence). Trimming took 0 bases from V and 2 from J, leaving 9 bases between them. The DNA for the CDR3 is TGTGCCAGCAGCTTGGGGCGGATTGGCAATCAGCCCCAGCATTTT. It translates to CASSLGRIGNQPQHF.

The chain has TRBV7-6 and TRBJ1-3, with TRBD1 identical over 8 bases. The ends lost 5 bases at V and 8 bases at J; junction bases unmatched: 17. CDR3 length: 17 amino acids. CDR1 is SGHVS and CDR2 is FNYEAQ in the germline V gene. Here the CDR3 DNA reads TGTGCCAGCAGCCTTCTTTCCGGACAGGGAGGGAGAGACACCATATATTTT. This translates into CASSLLSGQGGRDTIYF.

This clone was found a few times. The V and J genes are TRBV6-6 and TRBJ2-3, with D perhaps matching TRBD2 (6 bases). CDR1 MNHNY and CDR2 SVGAGI come from the germline V gene (reference sequence). Trimming cost V 0 bases and J 3 bases, with 10 bases left between them. The CDR3 extends over 15 amino acids. This CDR3 reads CASSYSAGMTDTQYF. CDR3 DNA sequence: TGTGCCAGCAGTTACTCTGCGGGAATGACAGATACGCAGTATTTT.

The rearrangement uses TRBV7-8 and TRBJ2-7; D is unclear. Deletions cut 6 bases from V and 3 bases from J, with 9 bases between. CDR1 is SGHVS, CDR2 FQNEAQ, per germline. The CDR3 has 12 residues. The CDR3: CASSGLGYEQYF. The CDR3 DNA reads TGTGCCAGCAGTGGTCTAGGCTACGAGCAGTACTTC.

The chain couples TRBV15 to TRBJ2-3, with TRBD2 matching over 12 bases. The germline gives CDR1 LNHNV, CDR2 YYDKDF (reference sequence). This CDR3 spans 16 amino acids. The ends lost 5 bases at V and 6 bases at J; junction bases unmatched: 9. CDR3 residues: CATSPGLAGRSDTQYF. The CDR3 DNA reads as TGTGCCACCAGCCCCGGACTAGCGGGAAGGTCCGATACGCAGTATTTT.

The chain combines TRBV7-8 with TRBJ1-1, with D hard to call. This CDR3 has 14 residues. Germline loops: CDR1 SGHVS, CDR2 FQNEAQ. V was trimmed by 5 bases and J by 1 base, leaving 11 bases between them. CDR3 coding DNA: TGTGCCAGCAGCCCCCCGTATGGGAACACTGAAGCTTTCTTT. This codes for CASSPPYGNTEAFF.

On this clone itself: The junction differs from germline at one of its ends, possibly a read error. The V and J genes are TRBV7-2 and TRBJ1-1; D remains ambiguous. The CDR3 covers 14 residues. Germline-derived CDR1 and CDR2 are SGHTA and FQGNSA. CDR3 sequence reads: CASLIRRPLTEVFF. Here the CDR3 DNA reads TGTGCCAGCCTTATCCGGCGGCCTCTCACTGAAGTTTTCTTT.

This clone has just a few counts. This chain uses TRBV29-1 with TRBJ1-2; no definite D call. The V end was cut by 6 bases, the J end by 0 bases, with 17 bases between. Germline lookup yields CDR1 SQVTM and CDR2 ANQGSEA. The CDR3 length is 15 residues. CDR3 DNA sequence: TGCAGCGTCGTGACCGCGCCCCCCCCTAACTATGGCTACACCTTC. Encoded protein: CSVVTAPPPNYGYTF.

The chain uses TRBV19 and TRBJ2-3; D gene uncertain. The CDR3 loop spans 13 amino acids. The germline V gene has CDR1 LNHDA and CDR2 SQIVND (reference sequence). Trimming left V 0 bases short and J 0 bases short, with 1 base between. CDR3 sequence (DNA): TGTGCCAGTAGTATAGAAAGCACAGATACGCAGTATTTT. This encodes CASSIESTDTQYF.

This clone appeared a few times. The J gene is TRBJ1-2, the V gene TRBV27, with no clear D. The length of the CDR3 is 11 residues. Germline values: CDR1 MNHEY, CDR2 SMNVEV (reference sequence). The V end was cut by 4 bases, the J end by 8 bases, with 8 bases between. CDR3 protein: CASSWRTGYTF. DNA of the CDR3: TGTGCCAGCAGTTGGCGAACGGGCTACACCTTC.

The chain couples TRBV2 to TRBJ1-5; D gene ambiguous. CDR1 is SNHLY, CDR2 FYNNEI, per germline. V was clipped by 5 bases and J by 1 base, with 9 bases between them. This CDR3 is 14 amino acids long. The CDR3 region is CASSIRVSNQPQHF. The CDR3 DNA reads as TGTGCCAGCAGTATCCGGGTCAGCAATCAGCCCCAGCATTTT.

The chain joins TRBV6-1 to TRBJ2-5; the D gene is possibly TRBD1 (6 bases). Trimming removed 6 bases from V and 3 bases from J, with 11 bases in between. The CDR3 runs 13 residues. Germline V gene sequence: CDR1 MNHNS, CDR2 SASEGT. CDR3 DNA sequence: TGTGCCAGCAGAATTGGACAGAAAGAGACCCAGTACTTC. It yields the protein CASRIGQKETQYF.

The genes are TRBV18 and TRBJ2-6, with D possibly matching TRBD2 (5 bases). Germline loops: CDR1 KGHSH, CDR2 LQKENI. V shed 5 bases and J shed 0 bases, with 8 bases lying between them. The CDR3 has 15 residues. This CDR3 is CASSYGNSGANVLTF. The CDR3 DNA sequence: TGTGCCAGCTCATACGGGAACTCTGGGGCCAACGTCCTGACTTTC.

The CDR3 bases are TGCGCCAGCCCCCGCGTTTCTGGGGCCAACGTCCTGACTTTC. Protein sequence: CASPRVSGANVLTF. This chain uses TRBV10-1 with TRBJ2-6; D remains unclear. CDR3 length: 14 residues. In germline, CDR1 is WNHNN, CDR2 SYGVQD (reference sequence). Between the trimmed V and J ends, which lost 8 bases and 1 base, there was a span of 9 bases.

The CDR3 is CASSLDTSGNTIYF. The CDR3 bases are TGTGCCAGCAGTCTCGACACCTCTGGAAACACCATATATTTT. The genes are TRBV28 and TRBJ1-3, with D unclear. The CDR3 has 14 amino acids. Germline-derived CDR1 and CDR2 are MDHEN and SYDVKM. Trimming shortened V by 5 bases and J by 0 bases, and 8 bases separated the two germline ends.

V and J are TRBV6-1 and TRBJ2-5; 8 nucleotides match TRBD2. The CDR3 has 18 residues. CDR1 MNHNS and CDR2 SASEGT come from the germline V gene. V gave up 1 base and J gave up 1 base; unmatched junction bases: 11. DNA of the CDR3: TGTGCCAGCAGTGAAGGAGGGGGACTAGGATCTCGCCAAGAGACCCAGTACTTC. Amino acids: CASSEGGGLGSRQETQYF.

This clone was counted between two and nine times. This chain joins TRBV11-2 and TRBJ2-5; possibly TRBD2 for D (6 bases). The CDR3 length is 18 residues. V was cut by 1 base and J by 1 base, with 19 bases left in between. CDR1 is SGHAT, CDR2 FQNNGV, per germline. Here the CDR3 reads CASSLGVASRGFQETQYF. CDR3 coding DNA: TGTGCCAGCAGCTTAGGGGTAGCGTCGCGGGGTTTCCAAGAGACCCAGTACTTC.

The genes are TRBV27 and TRBJ1-3; D gene uncertain. CDR1 and CDR2 (germline): MNHEY, SMNVEV (reference sequence). This CDR3 spans 14 amino acids. V was pared by 6 bases and J by 0 bases, with 9 bases between. The CDR3: CASSGHNSGNTIYF. The DNA of the CDR3 is TGTGCCAGCAGCGGGCACAACTCTGGAAACACCATATATTTT.

The genes are TRBV10-3 and TRBJ2-7, with 9 bases that match TRBD1. The CDR3 is 16 amino acids. Germline V gives CDR1 ENHRY, CDR2 SYGVKD. V shed 4 bases, J shed 3 bases, and the junction held 10 bases outside the gene matches. The CDR3 loop reads CAISGGQGMISYEQYF. The CDR3 DNA reads as TGTGCCATCAGTGGAGGACAGGGGATGATCAGCTACGAGCAGTACTTC.

The V and J genes are TRBV5-1 and TRBJ2-7; the D gene could be TRBD1 or TRBD2 (5 bases each). The V end lost 2 bases, the J end lost 6 bases, and 9 bases lay between the germline ends. The CDR3 is 12 residues long. From germline, CDR1 is SGHRS and CDR2 YFSETQ. DNA for the CDR3: TGCGCCAGCAGCTTTGTGAGGGGCGAGCAGTACTTC. As protein: CASSFVRGEQYF.

The rearrangement uses TRBV5-5 and TRBJ2-7, with TRBD1 as a possible D gene (6 bases). V was pared by 4 bases and J by 5 bases, with 13 bases between. This CDR3 contains 13 residues. Germline values: CDR1 SGHKS, CDR2 YYEKEE (reference sequence). The chain's CDR3 is CASSNEGVDEQYF. The CDR3 DNA reads TGTGCCAGCAGCAATGAGGGGGTCGACGAGCAGTACTTC.

The chain recombines TRBV28 with TRBJ2-4; weak D call: TRBD2 (5 bases). The CDR3 totals 13 residues. Trimming removed 3 bases from V and 8 bases from J, with 11 bases in between. CDR1 and CDR2 from the germline V gene are MDHEN and SYDVKM. The CDR3: CASSFSSRYIQYF. The CDR3 DNA is TGTGCCAGCAGTTTTTCTAGCCGGTACATTCAGTACTTC. Full variable domain (remainder filled in from reference TRBV28 and TRBJ2-4): DVKVTQSSRYLVKRTGEKVFLECVQDMDHENMFWYRQDPGLGLRLIYFSYDVKMKEKGDIPEGYSVSREKKERFSLILESASTNQTSMYLCASSFSSRYIQYFGAGTRLSVL.

V and J are TRBV9 and TRBJ1-1; D unresolved. Trimming took 1 base from V and 3 from J, leaving 10 bases between them. CDR3 length: 14 amino acids. Looked up from germline, CDR1 is SGDLS and CDR2 is YYNGEE. CDR3 amino acids: CASSVWEWDTEAFF. The CDR3 DNA sequence: TGTGCCAGCAGCGTATGGGAATGGGACACTGAAGCTTTCTTT.